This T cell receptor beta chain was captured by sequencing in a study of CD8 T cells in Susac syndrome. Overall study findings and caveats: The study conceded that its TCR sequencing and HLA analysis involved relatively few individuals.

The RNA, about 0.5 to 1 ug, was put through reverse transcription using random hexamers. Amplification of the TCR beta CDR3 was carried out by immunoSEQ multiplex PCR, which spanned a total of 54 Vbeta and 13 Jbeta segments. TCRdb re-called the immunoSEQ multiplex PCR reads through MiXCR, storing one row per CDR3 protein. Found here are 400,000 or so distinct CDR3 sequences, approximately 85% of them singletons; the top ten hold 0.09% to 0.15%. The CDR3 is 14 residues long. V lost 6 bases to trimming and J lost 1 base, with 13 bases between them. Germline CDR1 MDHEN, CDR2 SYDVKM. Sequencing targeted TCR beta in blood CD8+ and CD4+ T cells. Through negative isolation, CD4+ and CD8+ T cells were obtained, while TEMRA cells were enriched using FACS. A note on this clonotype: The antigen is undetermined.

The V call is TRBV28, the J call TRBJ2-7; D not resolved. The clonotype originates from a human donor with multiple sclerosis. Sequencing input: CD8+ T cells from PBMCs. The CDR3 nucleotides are TGTGCCAGCAGCTCAATCTGGGGTTCCTACGAGCAGTACTTC. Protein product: CASSSIWGSYEQYF.